The rows below give T cell receptor beta chains drawn from one sample of a study of CD4+ T cells in melanoma. This table comes from immunoSEQ multiplex PCR, and its TCRdb copy is limited to in-frame clones, with some not included. The sample has about 4,500 clones; 50% to 75% are singletons. The sequenced material came from cells from a culture (not recorded whether cultured in vitro). The receptors shown here come from a human donor with melanoma. CDR3s include the opening cysteine and the closing phenylalanine or tryptophan. The order of the fields is clone size, J gene, V gene, D gene, CDR3 DNA, CDR3 protein. A D gene is named only where the DNA matches it firmly. Clone size is shown for a subset of rows, as once, few, many or a class of expanded clone.

>.|TRBJ1-1|TRBV30|TRBD1
TGTGCCTGGAGTGGGGACAGAAGGAAAGCTTTCTTT
CAWSGDRRKAFF
>few|TRBJ2-1|TRBV19|.
TGTGCCTCCAGAGGGGGGGAGCAGTTCTTC
CASRGGEQFF
>medium-sized|TRBJ1-2|TRBV19|TRBD1
TGTGCCAGTAGTATTGGGACAGGGGGCGCCTACGTTAACTATGGCTACACCTTC
CASSIGTGGAYVNYGYTF
>.|TRBJ2-1|TRBV19|TRBD2
TGTGCCAGTAGTATGGAACCGGGACTAGCGAATGAGCAGTTCTTC
CASSMEPGLANEQFF
>.|TRBJ1-5|TRBV10-3|TRBD1
TGTGCCATCTCTTCACAGGGGATTGGGCGACCCCAGCATTTT
CAISSQGIGRPQHF
>.|TRBJ1-2|TRBV19|.
TGTGCCAGTAGTAACGCCGGGGGAAGGGACTATGGCTACACCTTC
CASSNAGGRDYGYTF
>.|TRBJ2-1|TRBV24-1|TRBD2
TGTGCCATCGCGGGGACTACCAATGAGCAGTTCTTC
CAIAGTTNEQFF
>.|TRBJ1-1|TRBV5-8|.
TGTGCCAGCAGCTTGGTTCGGATGAACACTGAAGCTTTCTTT
CASSLVRMNTEAFF
>.|TRBJ2-7|TRBV10-3|TRBD1
TGTGCCATGGGGGAACAGGGGAGACCCGAGCAGTACTTC
CAMGEQGRPEQYF
>.|TRBJ2-1|TRBV10-1|TRBD2
TGCGCCAGCAGTGAGCCGCCGTTAGGGGCTAGCGGGGCAAGCTCCTACAATGAGCAGTTCTTC
CASSEPPLGASGASSYNEQFF
>.|TRBJ1-6|TRBV5-5|TRBD1
TGTGCCAGCAGCTTGGATAGGACAGGGAGAAATTCACCCCTCCACTTT
CASSLDRTGRNSPLHF
>.|TRBJ2-2|TRBV7-9|TRBD2
TGTGCCAGCGTGGGAGGGCTTAAGGCCGGGGAGCTGTTTTTT
CASVGGLKAGELFF
>.|TRBJ2-1|TRBV24-1|TRBD2
TGTGCCACCAGTGATCCAGGGACTAGCGGGGTAAATGAGCAGTTCTTC
CATSDPGTSGVNEQFF
>medium-sized|TRBJ1-1|TRBV20-1|.
TGCAGTGCTAGAGATCGGCCTGAAGCTTTCTTT
CSARDRPEAFF
>large|TRBJ2-2|TRBV27|.
TGTGCCAGCCTTATCCACAGGGAGGTACGCACCGGGGAGCTGTTTTTT
CASLIHREVRTGELFF
>.|TRBJ1-6|TRBV15|.
TGTGCCACCAGGGCGGAACCAGCGAATTCACCCCTCCACTTT
CATRAEPANSPLHF
>few|TRBJ2-7|TRBV30|TRBD2
TGTGCCTGGAGTCCTGGACTAGCGGGGGGTTACGAGCAGTACTTC
CAWSPGLAGGYEQYF
>few|TRBJ2-5|TRBV7-2|.
TGTGCCAGCAGCCGCGAGCTAGAGACCCAGTACTTC
CASSRELETQYF
>.|TRBJ1-1|TRBV25-1|.
TGTGCCAGCAGCGCCACCCCCAGGGGTAGAACTGAAGCTTTCTTT
CASSATPRGRTEAFF
>.|TRBJ2-7|TRBV5-6|.
TGTGCCAGCAGTGCAAGCCCCTACGAGCAGTACTTC
CASSASPYEQYF
>few|TRBJ1-1|TRBV6-5|.
TGTGCCAGCATGTCGTGGACTGAAGCTTTCTTT
CASMSWTEAFF
>once|TRBJ1-3|TRBV19|.
TGTGCCAGTAGTTATCGAGGGCTCGCTGGAAACACCATATATTTT
CASSYRGLAGNTIYF
>.|TRBJ1-1|TRBV6-5|.
TGTGCCAGCAGTCCCCGACAGGACTTAGGAGCTTTCTTT
CASSPRQDLGAFF
>.|TRBJ2-7|TRBV27|TRBD1
TGTGCCAGCAGCGGGACAGGGCCCTACGAGCAGTACTTC
CASSGTGPYEQYF
>few|TRBJ1-2|TRBV6-2/TRBV6-3|TRBD1
TGTGCCAGCAGTTTATTCCCGACAGGGGACTATGGCTACACCTTC
CASSLFPTGDYGYTF
>.|TRBJ1-5|TRBV9|.
TGTGCCAGCAGCGTAGAAGGGGATAATCAGCCCCAGCATTTT
CASSVEGDNQPQHF
>few|TRBJ1-3|TRBV9|TRBD1
TGTGCCAGCAGCGAGACAGGGGGCTCTGGAAACACCATATATTTT
CASSETGGSGNTIYF
>.|TRBJ1-4|TRBV20-1|.
TGCAGTGCCGACGGACAGGAAAAACTGTTTTTT
CSADGQEKLFF
>.|TRBJ2-5|TRBV5-1|TRBD1
TGCGCCAGCAGCGTCGGGACAGGGCGAGAGACCCAGTACTTC
CASSVGTGRETQYF
>.|TRBJ1-2|TRBV7-8|.
TGTGCCAGCAGCCCAGAGACAGATCACTATGGCTACACCTTC
CASSPETDHYGYTF
>once|TRBJ2-6|TRBV27|.
TGTGCCAGCTCCCACGGGGCCAACGTCCTGACTTTC
CASSHGANVLTF
>.|TRBJ1-2|TRBV4-2|.
TGTGCCAGCAGCCCTCGAGGGGGCTATGGCTACACCTTC
CASSPRGGYGYTF
>few|TRBJ2-3|TRBV5-5|.
TGTGCCAGCAGCCCCGGGTATTACGTGAGCACAGATACGCAGTATTTT
CASSPGYYVSTDTQYF
>.|TRBJ1-1|TRBV9|.
TGTGCCAGCAGCGTAGCGGGTTTGAACACTGAAGCTTTCTTT
CASSVAGLNTEAFF
>.|TRBJ2-2|TRBV4-1|.
TGCGCCAGCAGCCAAGTGAAGGGAGCCGGGGAGCTGTTTTTT
CASSQVKGAGELFF
>.|TRBJ2-7|TRBV9|.
TGTGCCAGCAGCGTAGCGTCGGGCTCCTACGAGCAGTACTTC
CASSVASGSYEQYF
>large|TRBJ1-3|TRBV14|.
TGTGCCAGCAGCCAATTCGGCGTCCGCTCTGGAAACACCATATATTTT
CASSQFGVRSGNTIYF
>.|TRBJ1-1|TRBV6-1|.
TGTGCCAGCAGTGAAACACAGGCACTCACTGAAGCTTTCTTT
CASSETQALTEAFF
>once|TRBJ2-7|TRBV30|.
TGTGCCTGGAGTACTGGGACGTTTGAGCAGTACTTC
CAWSTGTFEQYF
>.|TRBJ2-2|TRBV28|.
TGTGCCAGCAGCCTAGGGGTGAACACCGGGGAGCTGTTTTTT
CASSLGVNTGELFF
>.|TRBJ2-1|TRBV20-1|.
TGCAGTGCTAGTTTGAGGGGCCTATACAATGAGCAGTTCTTC
CSASLRGLYNEQFF
>few|TRBJ2-7|TRBV5-4|TRBD2
TGTGCCAGCAGCTGGGGGACTACCTCCTACGAGCAGTACTTC
CASSWGTTSYEQYF
>.|TRBJ2-7|TRBV11-2|.
TGTGCCAGCAGCTTAGATTTAGCAGGGTACGAGCAGTACTTC
CASSLDLAGYEQYF